This TCR beta chain was sequenced for a study of blood T cells in healthy people across ages. Per sample, a minimum of 6 million PBMCs were isolated. Broader study findings: Age showed a roughly linear inverse relationship with TCR beta diversity per million T cells.

Comments on this clonotype: The antigen is unknown.

Next came a second PCR, run for about 7 to 11 cycles, which used a sample-barcoded 5' primer along with a J-beta primer mix. All samples gave at least 2.5 million CDR3-containing paired-end reads. TCRdb re-called the 5' RACE reads through MiXCR, storing one row per CDR3 protein. The sample has roughly 1.6 million distinct CDR3 sequences; 30% to 35% are singletons. V lost 6 bases to trimming and J lost 2 bases; unmatched junction nucleotides: 8. The germline CDR1 and CDR2 sequences are LNHDA and SQIVND (reference sequence). The CDR3 extends over 16 amino acids. The V and J genes are TRBV19 and TRBJ2-3, with TRBD1 matching over 10 bases. The source is a woman younger than 45 in good health. Sequenced input: blood. CDR3 amino acids: CASRNRDRGYTDTQYF. The CDR3 DNA is TGTGCCAGTAGGAACCGGGACAGGGGATACACAGATACGCAGTATTTT.